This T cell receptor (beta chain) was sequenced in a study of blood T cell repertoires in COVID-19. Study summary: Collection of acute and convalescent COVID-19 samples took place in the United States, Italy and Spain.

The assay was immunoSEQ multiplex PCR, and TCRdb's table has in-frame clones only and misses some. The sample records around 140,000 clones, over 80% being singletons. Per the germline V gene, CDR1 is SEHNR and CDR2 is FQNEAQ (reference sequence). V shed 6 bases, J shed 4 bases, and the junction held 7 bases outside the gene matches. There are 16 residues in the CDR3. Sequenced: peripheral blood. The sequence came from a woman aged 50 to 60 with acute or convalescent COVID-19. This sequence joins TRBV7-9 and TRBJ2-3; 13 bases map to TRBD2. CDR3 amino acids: CASSRWTSGSPDTQYF. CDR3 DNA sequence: TGTGCCAGCAGTCGATGGACTAGCGGGAGCCCAGATACGCAGTATTTT. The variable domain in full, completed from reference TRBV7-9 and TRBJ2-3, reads DTGVSQNPRHKITKRGQNVTFRCDPISEHNRLYWYRQTLGQGPEFLTYFQNEAQLEKSRLLSDRFSAERPKGSFSTLEIQRTEQGDSAMYLCASSRWTSGSPDTQYFGPGTRLTVL.